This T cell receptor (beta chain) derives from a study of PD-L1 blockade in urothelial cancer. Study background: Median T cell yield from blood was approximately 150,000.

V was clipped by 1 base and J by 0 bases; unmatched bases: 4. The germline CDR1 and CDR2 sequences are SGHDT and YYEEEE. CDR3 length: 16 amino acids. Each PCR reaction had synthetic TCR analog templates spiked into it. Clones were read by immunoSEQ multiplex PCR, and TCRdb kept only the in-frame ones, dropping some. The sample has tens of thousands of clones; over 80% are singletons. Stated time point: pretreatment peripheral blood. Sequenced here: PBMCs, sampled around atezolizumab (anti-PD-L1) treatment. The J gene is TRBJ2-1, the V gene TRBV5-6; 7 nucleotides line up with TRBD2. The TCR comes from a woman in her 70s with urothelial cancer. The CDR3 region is CASSLRGGNSYNEQFF. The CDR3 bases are TGTGCCAGCAGCTTGCGGGGAGGGAACTCCTACAATGAGCAGTTCTTC.